The 17 T cell receptor beta chains listed next were all sequenced from one sample in a study of cytomegalovirus exposure and HLA in healthy donors. A multiplex PCR was run with 60 Vbeta primers and 13 Jbeta primers. Method: immunoSEQ multiplex PCR; TCRdb's copy keeps in-frame clones and lacks some. The sample carries roughly 160,000 clones, 70% to 85% recorded once. Sequenced sample: PBMCs. The origin of the receptors is a man between 35 and 55 years old in good health and CMV-seronegative.

The chain links TRBV6-1 to TRBJ2-1; 9 bases fit TRBD2. This CDR3 has 15 amino acids. The germline CDR1 and CDR2 sequences are MNHNS and SASEGT. Trimming at V came to 9 bases and at J to 6 bases, leaving 12 bases not matched to a gene. The CDR3 DNA follows: TGTGCCAGTCAGGATAGGCGGGGGGGCTCCAATGAGCAGTTCTTC. This translates into CASQDRRGGSNEQFF.

This rearrangement joins TRBV27 to TRBJ2-2; D is possibly TRBD1 (6 bases). The CDR3 runs 13 residues. Trimming left V 6 bases short and J 6 bases short, with 11 bases between. The V gene's germline CDR1 is MNHEY and CDR2 SMNVEV (reference sequence). The CDR3 loop is CASSYRVPGELFF. In nucleotides, the CDR3 is TGTGCCAGCAGCTACAGGGTACCCGGGGAGCTGTTTTTT.

This clone showed up just once. The CDR3 bases are TGTGCCAGCAGCTTGAGAGGACAACAAGAGACCCAGTACTTC. The encoded protein is CASSLRGQQETQYF. This rearrangement joins TRBV5-4 to TRBJ2-5, with a possible D match to TRBD1 (5 bases). Germline assignment: CDR1 SGHNT and CDR2 YYREEE (reference sequence). V dropped 1 base and J dropped 2 bases, with 9 bases sitting between them. This CDR3 region has 14 residues.

V and J are TRBV9 and TRBJ2-3; TRBD2 matches at 10 bases. The V segment lost 2 bases and the J segment 2 bases; nucleotides outside the gene matches: 5. The CDR3 has 16 residues. The germline V gene encodes CDR1 SGDLS and CDR2 YYNGEE. The DNA of the CDR3 is TGTGCCAGCAGCGTGGGCACTAGCGGGGCCACAGATACGCAGTATTTT. Residues: CASSVGTSGATDTQYF.

This clone was counted once. The CDR3 sequence: CASSILGPNEKLFF. CDR3 coding DNA: TGTGCCAGCAGCATCCTGGGGCCTAATGAAAAACTGTTTTTT. The V and J genes are TRBV11-2 and TRBJ1-4, with TRBD1 as a possible D gene (5 bases). Germline V gives CDR1 SGHAT, CDR2 FQNNGV. The CDR3 is 14 amino acids. V dropped 5 bases and J dropped 3 bases, with 10 bases sitting between them. The full variable domain, rest sourced from reference TRBV11-2 and TRBJ1-4, is EAGVAQSPRYKIIEKRQSVAFWCNPISGHATLYWYQQILGQGPKLLIQFQNNGVVDDSQLPKDRFSAERLKGVDSTLKIQPAKLEDSAVYLCASSILGPNEKLFFGSGTQLSVL.

The chain joins TRBV7-9 to TRBJ2-7, with 10 bases aligning to TRBD1. Looked up from germline, CDR1 is SEHNR and CDR2 is FQNEAQ (reference sequence). With 2 bases clipped from V and 3 bases from J, the junction kept 4 bases outside the gene matches. The CDR3 runs to 15 residues. The CDR3 bases are TGTGCCAGCAGCTTAAGTTGGGACAGGGGCTACGAGCAGTACTTC. This sequence encodes CASSLSWDRGYEQYF. Filled out from reference TRBV7-9 and TRBJ2-7, the complete variable domain reads DTGVSQNPRHKITKRGQNVTFRCDPISEHNRLYWYRQTLGQGPEFLTYFQNEAQLEKSRLLSDRFSAERPKGSFSTLEIQRTEQGDSAMYLCASSLSWDRGYEQYFGPGTRLTVT.

The rearrangement joins TRBV7-2 to TRBJ2-7; D gene ambiguous. Germline CDR1 and CDR2: SGHTA and FQGNSA. V was shortened by 5 bases and J by 4 bases, with 12 bases between the two germline ends. This CDR3 comprises 13 residues. This CDR3 is CASSHNHGYEQYF. CDR3 nucleotide sequence: TGTGCCAGCAGCCACAACCACGGGTACGAGCAGTACTTC.

CDR3 in DNA: TGCGCCAGCAGCCCGTGGCAGGGGAGAAAAGAGACCCAGTACTTC. The encoded protein is CASSPWQGRKETQYF. This chain uses TRBV23-1 with TRBJ2-5, with a tentative D call TRBD1 (6 bases). TRBV23-1 is annotated as an ORF whose role is uncertain. V lost 6 bases and J lost 3, with 17 bases in between. The CDR3 has 15 amino acids.

V gene TRBV9 combines with J gene TRBJ2-5; possible D gene TRBD1, 6 bases. This CDR3 comprises 14 residues. The germline gives CDR1 SGDLS, CDR2 YYNGEE. V lost 4 bases to trimming and J lost 0 bases, with 10 bases between them. CDR3 sequence (DNA): TGTGCCAGCAGCCTCGGACAGAACCAAGAGACCCAGTACTTC. As protein: CASSLGQNQETQYF. The entire variable domain, with the rest obtained from reference TRBV9 and TRBJ2-5, is as follows: DSGVTQTPKHLITATGQRVTLRCSPRSGDLSVYWYQQSLDQGLQFLIQYYNGEERAKGNILERFSAQQFPDLHSELNLSSLELGDSALYFCASSLGQNQETQYFGPGTRLLVL.

The genes are TRBV2 and TRBJ2-1; the match to TRBD1 covers 10 bases. The V gene's germline CDR1 is SNHLY and CDR2 FYNNEI. This CDR3 is built from 16 residues. The V and J ends lost 4 bases and 7 bases, in that order; junction bases with no gene match: 10. The DNA of the CDR3 is TGTGCCAGCAGTGCATTCGACAGGGGGCGGACAAATGAGCAGTTCTTC. The encoded protein is CASSAFDRGRTNEQFF.

The genes are TRBV30 and TRBJ2-7; 11 bases map to TRBD1. Germline assignment: CDR1 GTSNPN and CDR2 SVGIG (reference sequence). The CDR3 has 13 amino acids. With V trimmed by 3 bases and J by 4 bases, 2 bases remained unmatched. The CDR3 DNA follows: TGTGCCTGGAGAGGACAGGGGGCTTACGAGCAGTACTTC. Translated: CAWRGQGAYEQYF.

The chain combines TRBV5-1 with TRBJ2-2; TRBD1 is a possible D gene (6 bases). The germline CDR1 and CDR2 sequences are SGHRS and YFSETQ. This CDR3 is 13 amino acids long. The ends were cut back, 7 bases at V and 6 bases at J, with 13 bases in the middle. The CDR3 bases are TGCGCCAGCGGACCCGACAGGCCCGGGGAGCTGTTTTTT. Translated, it gives CASGPDRPGELFF.

This chain joins TRBV28 and TRBJ1-4; 7 bases fit TRBD1. The CDR3 is 16 residues long. Germline CDR1 and CDR2: MDHEN and SYDVKM. The V segment lost 3 bases and the J segment 1 base; nucleotides outside the gene matches: 5. CDR3 region: CASSFQGVRTNEKLFF. In DNA form, the CDR3 reads TGTGCCAGCAGTTTTCAGGGGGTTAGAACTAATGAAAAACTGTTTTTT.

The chain links TRBV4-1 to TRBJ2-1, with TRBD2 identical over 9 bases. V lost 5 bases and J lost 3; bases outside the gene matches: 5. Germline V lookup: CDR1 MGHRA, CDR2 YSYEKL. CDR3 length equals 15 residues. CDR3 in DNA: TGCGCCAGCAGCGCTGTAGCGGGGGACTACAATGAGCAGTTCTTC. This sequence encodes CASSAVAGDYNEQFF.

V is TRBV30 and J is TRBJ2-3, with D tentatively TRBD1 (5 bases). Trimming left V 2 bases short and J 2 bases short, with 11 bases between. The CDR3 extends over 14 amino acids. CDR1 is GTSNPN, CDR2 SVGIG, per germline (reference sequence). The CDR3 spells CAWSMRQFTDTQYF. CDR3 in DNA: TGTGCCTGGAGTATGAGACAGTTCACAGATACGCAGTATTTT.

The chain combines TRBV18 with TRBJ2-7; D remains unclear. V lost 5 bases and J 7 bases, leaving 9 bases between the germline ends. The CDR3 is 11 residues long. The germline V gene has CDR1 KGHSH and CDR2 LQKENI. The CDR3, as DNA: TGTGCCAGCTCATCCATAGAAGAGCAGTACTTC. This gives the protein CASSSIEEQYF.

The chain is built from TRBV5-6 and TRBJ2-2, with 7 bases matching TRBD2. CDR3 length equals 16 residues. Germline V CDR1 and CDR2: SGHDT, YYEEEE. V dropped 0 bases and J dropped 3; count of bases not matched to a gene: 5. CDR3 residues: CASSLVGGVDTGELFF. The CDR3 DNA reads TGTGCCAGCAGCTTGGTTGGGGGGGTCGACACCGGGGAGCTGTTTTTT.